The rows below give T cell receptor beta chains drawn from one sample of a study of lung T cells in sarcoidosis with Löfgren's syndrome. TCRdb re-called the reads through MiXCR, storing one row per CDR3 protein. This sample has approximately 20,000 distinct CDR3 sequences; approximately 21% occur once, and the top ten carry roughly 4.3%. Sequencing used CD4+ T cells from PBMCs. These receptors came from a human donor with sarcoidosis (Löfgren's syndrome or another form), or a control subject (not recorded which). CDR3s include the opening cysteine and the closing phenylalanine or tryptophan. Each record gives: clone size, V gene, D gene, CDR3 length, J gene, CDR3 protein, CDR3 DNA. The D gene is left open where the match is weak. Size values are once, few and many counts, or a class for expanded clones, and some rows have none.

abundance: many
v_gene: TRBV2
d_gene: -
len: 14
j_gene: TRBJ1-3
CDR3aa: CARKTTNSGNTIYF
CDR3nt: TGTGCCAGAAAGACGACTAACTCTGGAAACACCATATATTTT

abundance: medium-sized
v_gene: TRBV27
d_gene: -
len: 15
j_gene: TRBJ1-6
CDR3aa: CASSLYSLIGSPLHF
CDR3nt: TGTGCCAGCAGTTTATACTCTTTAATAGGATCACCCCTCCACTTT

abundance: many
v_gene: TRBV28
d_gene: TRBD1
len: 15
j_gene: TRBJ2-1
CDR3aa: CASSTTGGPYNEQFF
CDR3nt: TGTGCCAGCAGTACGACAGGGGGCCCCTACAATGAGCAGTTCTTC

abundance: many
v_gene: TRBV3-1
d_gene: TRBD2
len: 15
j_gene: TRBJ2-1
CDR3aa: CASSQGASGNNEQFF
CDR3nt: TGTGCCAGCAGCCAAGGGGCTAGCGGAAACAATGAGCAGTTCTTC

abundance: many
v_gene: TRBV29-1
d_gene: -
len: 11
j_gene: TRBJ1-1
CDR3aa: CSVVAGTEAFF
CDR3nt: TGCAGCGTTGTGGCCGGGACTGAAGCTTTCTTT

abundance: many
v_gene: TRBV30
d_gene: -
len: 13
j_gene: TRBJ1-1
CDR3aa: CAWSVSRTTEAFF
CDR3nt: TGTGCCTGGAGTGTAAGTCGTACCACTGAAGCTTTCTTT

abundance: many
v_gene: TRBV27
d_gene: TRBD2
len: 16
j_gene: TRBJ2-1
CDR3aa: CASSLKSGRAVNEQFF
CDR3nt: TGTGCCAGCAGTCTAAAAAGCGGGAGGGCCGTCAATGAGCAGTTCTTC

abundance: many
v_gene: TRBV4-2
d_gene: -
len: 15
j_gene: TRBJ1-4
CDR3aa: CASSQDRVTNEKLFF
CDR3nt: TGTGCCAGCAGCCAAGATCGGGTCACTAATGAAAAACTGTTTTTT

abundance: many
v_gene: TRBV2
d_gene: TRBD1
len: 15
j_gene: TRBJ2-7
CDR3aa: CASSEGTGPSYEQYF
CDR3nt: TGTGCCAGCAGTGAAGGGACAGGACCCTCCTACGAGCAGTACTTC

abundance: -
v_gene: TRBV5-6
d_gene: -
len: 14
j_gene: TRBJ2-7
CDR3aa: CAGSFLGQAYEQYF
CDR3nt: TGTGCCGGCAGCTTTTTGGGACAAGCTTACGAGCAGTACTTC

abundance: -
v_gene: TRBV5-4
d_gene: -
len: 16
j_gene: TRBJ1-6
CDR3aa: CASSSDRPAGNSPLHF
CDR3nt: TGTGCCAGCAGCTCTGACAGGCCGGCTGGCAATTCACCCCTCCACTTT

abundance: many
v_gene: TRBV20-1
d_gene: -
len: 17
j_gene: TRBJ2-7
CDR3aa: CSARDPQGGIHYYEQYF
CDR3nt: TGCAGTGCTAGAGATCCCCAGGGAGGAATTCACTACTACGAGCAGTACTTC

abundance: medium-sized
v_gene: TRBV6-2/TRBV6-3
d_gene: TRBD1
len: 16
j_gene: TRBJ2-1
CDR3aa: CASRIRDRSSYNEQFF
CDR3nt: TGTGCCAGCAGAATCCGGGACAGAAGCTCCTACAATGAGCAGTTCTTC

abundance: many
v_gene: TRBV28
d_gene: TRBD2
len: 18
j_gene: TRBJ2-3
CDR3aa: CASSGQGLAGGRADTQYF
CDR3nt: TGTGCCAGCAGCGGACAAGGACTAGCGGGAGGGCGGGCAGATACGCAGTATTTT

abundance: many
v_gene: TRBV12-3/TRBV12-4
d_gene: TRBD1
len: 15
j_gene: TRBJ1-5
CDR3aa: CASTQGVGENQPQHF
CDR3nt: TGTGCCAGCACCCAGGGGGTCGGGGAGAATCAGCCCCAGCATTTT

abundance: -
v_gene: TRBV29-1
d_gene: TRBD2
len: 13
j_gene: TRBJ2-3
CDR3aa: CSVRGIEGVGQYF
CDR3nt: TGCAGCGTGCGGGGGATAGAAGGGGTGGGGCAGTATTTT

abundance: many
v_gene: TRBV7-7
d_gene: -
len: 18
j_gene: TRBJ2-1
CDR3aa: CASSPFVFSARSYNEQFF
CDR3nt: TGTGCCAGCAGCCCCTTCGTGTTTAGCGCACGCTCCTACAATGAGCAGTTCTTC

abundance: many
v_gene: TRBV5-4
d_gene: -
len: 13
j_gene: TRBJ1-1
CDR3aa: CASRGEAGTEAFF
CDR3nt: TGTGCCAGCAGAGGTGAAGCGGGCACTGAAGCTTTCTTT

abundance: -
v_gene: TRBV18
d_gene: -
len: 14
j_gene: TRBJ2-1
CDR3aa: CASSRGQGMNEQFF
CDR3nt: TGTGCCAGCTCCCGAGGCCAGGGGATGAATGAGCAGTTCTTC

abundance: few
v_gene: TRBV30
d_gene: -
len: 13
j_gene: TRBJ1-6
CDR3aa: CAWRSSYNSPLHF
CDR3nt: TGTGCCTGGAGGAGCTCCTATAATTCACCCCTCCACTTT

abundance: many
v_gene: TRBV20-1
d_gene: -
len: 14
j_gene: TRBJ1-1
CDR3aa: CSARDGARNTEAFF
CDR3nt: TGCAGTGCTAGAGACGGGGCGCGGAACACTGAAGCTTTCTTT

abundance: many
v_gene: TRBV12-3/TRBV12-4
d_gene: -
len: 14
j_gene: TRBJ2-1
CDR3aa: CASSFSSGGNEQFF
CDR3nt: TGTGCCAGCAGTTTTTCTTCCGGGGGCAATGAGCAGTTCTTC

abundance: many
v_gene: TRBV20-1
d_gene: -
len: 15
j_gene: TRBJ2-1
CDR3aa: CSASALILGYNEQFF
CDR3nt: TGCAGTGCTAGCGCACTGATCTTAGGCTACAATGAGCAGTTCTTC

abundance: many
v_gene: TRBV7-9
d_gene: -
len: 16
j_gene: TRBJ2-2
CDR3aa: CASSFFRGANTGELFF
CDR3nt: TGTGCCAGCAGCTTCTTCAGGGGGGCGAACACCGGGGAGCTGTTTTTT

abundance: many
v_gene: TRBV25-1
d_gene: -
len: 14
j_gene: TRBJ1-1
CDR3aa: CAAGGGQANTEAFF
CDR3nt: TGTGCCGCGGGAGGGGGGCAGGCGAACACTGAAGCTTTCTTT

abundance: many
v_gene: TRBV12-3/TRBV12-4
d_gene: -
len: 13
j_gene: TRBJ2-1
CDR3aa: CASSLRSYNEQFF
CDR3nt: TGTGCCAGCAGTTTGCGGTCCTACAATGAGCAGTTCTTC

abundance: few
v_gene: TRBV29-1
d_gene: -
len: 11
j_gene: TRBJ1-3
CDR3aa: CSATVGNTIYF
CDR3nt: TGCAGCGCAACCGTGGGAAACACCATATATTTT

abundance: many
v_gene: TRBV24-1
d_gene: -
len: 15
j_gene: TRBJ2-3
CDR3aa: CATSEISGSADTQYF
CDR3nt: TGTGCCACCAGTGAAATTTCAGGGTCGGCAGATACGCAGTATTTT

abundance: many
v_gene: TRBV3-1
d_gene: -
len: 12
j_gene: TRBJ2-2
CDR3aa: CASTYAGGELFF
CDR3nt: TGTGCCAGCACCTACGCTGGCGGGGAGCTGTTTTTT

abundance: -
v_gene: TRBV5-8
d_gene: -
len: 12
j_gene: TRBJ1-1
CDR3aa: CASSQGITEAFF
CDR3nt: TGTGCCAGCAGCCAGGGAATCACTGAAGCTTTCTTT

abundance: few
v_gene: TRBV29-1
d_gene: -
len: 15
j_gene: TRBJ2-7
CDR3aa: CSVEVGQPNNYEQYF
CDR3nt: TGCAGCGTTGAGGTAGGACAGCCGAATAACTACGAGCAGTACTTC

abundance: -
v_gene: TRBV4-1
d_gene: -
len: 18
j_gene: TRBJ1-6
CDR3aa: CASGQDAVGLSDNSPLHF
CDR3nt: TGCGCCAGCGGCCAAGATGCAGTTGGGCTTTCGGATAATTCACCCCTCCACTTT

abundance: many
v_gene: TRBV7-9
d_gene: TRBD2
len: 15
j_gene: TRBJ2-3
CDR3aa: CASSSTLAGADTQYF
CDR3nt: TGTGCCAGCAGCTCAACACTAGCGGGGGCAGATACGCAGTATTTT

abundance: many
v_gene: TRBV30
d_gene: -
len: 17
j_gene: TRBJ1-1
CDR3aa: CAWSVGGNPSMNTEAFF
CDR3nt: TGTGCCTGGAGTGTTGGGGGGAACCCCTCCATGAACACTGAAGCTTTCTTT

abundance: many
v_gene: TRBV7-6
d_gene: TRBD1
len: 17
j_gene: TRBJ2-2
CDR3aa: CASSVTAGTGSTGELFF
CDR3nt: TGTGCCAGCAGCGTCACCGCCGGGACAGGGAGCACCGGGGAGCTGTTTTTT

abundance: many
v_gene: TRBV12-3/TRBV12-4
d_gene: -
len: 13
j_gene: TRBJ1-1
CDR3aa: CASSWTDNTEAFF
CDR3nt: TGTGCCAGCAGTTGGACAGACAACACTGAAGCTTTCTTT

abundance: -
v_gene: TRBV10-3
d_gene: TRBD2
len: 18
j_gene: TRBJ2-1
CDR3aa: CAISPELADPRAHSEQFF
CDR3nt: TGTGCCATCAGTCCGGAACTAGCGGACCCGCGAGCCCACAGTGAGCAGTTCTTC

abundance: many
v_gene: TRBV24-1
d_gene: TRBD1
len: 14
j_gene: TRBJ2-2
CDR3aa: CATRGTANTGELFF
CDR3nt: TGTGCCACCAGGGGGACAGCCAACACCGGGGAGCTGTTTTTT

abundance: -
v_gene: TRBV11-3
d_gene: -
len: 14
j_gene: TRBJ2-1
CDR3aa: CASSLEVSHNEQFF
CDR3nt: TGTGCCAGCAGCTTAGAAGTATCTCACAATGAGCAGTTCTTC